This T cell receptor beta chain was captured by sequencing in a study of shared clonotypes between healthy human individuals. Findings and limits, study-wide: Among the subsets, naive ones generally showed larger estimated richness than memory ones. Between several donors, naive CD4 clonotypes were shared at a level of around 5.2%.

The CDR3 covers 14 residues. CDR1 is SGHRS and CDR2 is YFSETQ in the germline V gene. The V gene end was trimmed by 5 bases and the J gene end by 5 bases; junction bases not matched to a gene: 1. A note on this clone: Its antigen is as yet unknown.

Under the authors' procedure: There were no quality scores in the junction-only immunoSEQ sequences, so filtering differed. Clones were sequenced by immunoSEQ multiplex PCR, and TCRdb holds only the in-frame ones, with some missing. That table gives V, J and clone size, and the DNA gave D and trimming. The data show 640,000 or so clones, 60% to 80% seen once. The V and J genes are TRBV5-1 and TRBJ2-1, with TRBD2 matching over 13 bases. The clonotype originates from a woman younger than 45 in good health. Sequenced input: memory CD4+ T cells sorted from blood. Stated subset: CD45RA-negative fraction. In DNA, the CDR3 is TGCGCCAGCAGTACTAGCGGGGGGGACAATGAGCAGTTCTTC. It specifies CASSTSGGDNEQFF.